This paragraph reports one TCR beta chain. Its antigen is as yet unknown. The data belong to a study of PD-1 blockade in mismatch repair-deficient tumors. Across the whole study: Patients had around 12 mismatch repair-deficient cancer types, all previously treated and progressing.

Points from the study as a whole: Rapid post-treatment expansion, then contraction, generally preceding radiologic response, marked tumor-resident clones.

Every patient had mismatch repair deficiency by PCR or immunohistochemistry. TCR sequencing covered a few patients who responded to pembrolizumab. The repertoire was sequenced with immunoSEQ multiplex PCR; TCRdb's copy has only in-frame clones and lacks some. The sample shows 30,000 to 45,000 clones, around four fifths of them seen only once. The CDR3 loop spans 14 amino acids. V shed 1 base, J shed 5 bases, and the junction held 2 bases outside the gene matches. CDR1 and CDR2 (germline): SGHTS, YDEGEE. The chain employs TRBV5-8 and TRBJ2-1; 8 bases are a match to TRBD2. This TCR derives from an adult with mismatch repair-deficient cancer. Sequencing was performed on PBMCs, taken 38 to 40 weeks after starting pembrolizumab. The DNA of the CDR3 is TGTGCCAGCAGCTTGCGGCGGGAGGACAATGAGCAGTTCTTC. It specifies CASSLRREDNEQFF.